Listed here is a single T cell receptor beta chain. It lacks a known antigen. Per-nucleotide qualities are absent, and no much larger clonotype sits a single base away. Inclusive of the bounding cysteine and phenylalanine, the CDR3 is 18 residues long. Only the CDR3 region is kept as DNA, spanning 54 bases read in frame from base 1. CDR1 and CDR2 are read off the germline V gene as MGHRA and YSYEKL. Relative to germline, V is missing 0 bases and J is missing 6 bases, with 13 bases of the junction outside any gene match. Whole blood was collected in K2EDTA tubes by collaborating institutions according to the institutions' own protocols. For TCRbeta analysis, collaborators shipped samples in one of three forms: frozen whole blood, isolated PBMCs, or DNA extracted from either of those sample types. The record originates from a study of blood T cell repertoires in COVID-19 (dated by TCRdb to the early 2020s). Regarding the study in general: Collaborator samples came from the United States, Italy and Spain and covered acute and convalescent phases of COVID-19. The material from the prospective study consisted of cDNA or gDNA derived from T cells, B-cell-depleted T cells, or PBMCs. The dataset comprised deeply sampled blood TCRbeta repertoires from subjects exposed to, actively infected with, or recovered from COVID-19. The repertoires were made available in a free public database intended to serve as a resource for research on the immune response to SARS-CoV-2. Samples were obtained from the ongoing ImmuneRACE study (first 160 participants) and from some 1,300 subjects provided by 6 global collaborators. The sample metadata nearly always contained a de-identified subject ID, COVID-19 status, age in years and sex. Where available, HLA class I and class II types were taken from metadata supplied by the sample provider and were not determined by assay-based typing. The study at large found these results: The quantity of clinical and demographic metadata differed by source and by participant and was supplied without curation.

TCRbeta CDR3 regions were amplified from genomic DNA by means of the immunoSEQ Assay, a bias-controlled multiplex PCR. The paper's data handling went like this. Within the assay, amplification of reference gene primers was used to estimate how many nucleated cells each sample contained. To quantify the absolute abundance of each unique TCRbeta CDR3 rearrangement, sequence reads were collapsed and filtered. For each sample, productive Simpson clonality was calculated by taking the square root of Simpson's diversity index across productive rearrangements. Imported from immuneACCESS, the table was reduced by TCRdb to in-frame sequences with V and J called. These copies leave out some clones; in studies compared against another copy, an unresolved V gene accounts for under half, and the cause of the remainder is not known. V, J and clone size derive from that table, while D and trimming were established from the DNA sequence. This sample gives about 87,000 clones in total; around 75% of them show up just once. Jointly, the top ten make up roughly 4.2% of the sample.

The material sequenced was peripheral blood. The V and J segments used are TRBV4-1 and TRBJ2-2; 7 middle bases align to TRBD1. The TCR sequence derives from a woman in her forties or fifties with acute or convalescent COVID-19. The CDR3: CASSQEIPTGYWAGELFF. The DNA reads TGCGCCAGCAGCCAAGAAATACCGACAGGGTACTGGGCCGGGGAGCTGTTTTTT.